This T cell receptor (beta chain) was captured by sequencing in a study of identical twins. The study, taken as a whole, reports: Invariant MAIT and iNKT cells could partly confound zero-insertion analyses. Cord blood beta clonotypes that were abundant carried fewer insertions, and memory repertoires showed no such trend. Twins' excess sharing was less marked for out-of-frame beta sequences. Rather than following the same donors, the conclusions depended on cross-sectional statistical analysis.

The CDR3 length is 11 residues. V was clipped by 5 bases and J by 3 bases, with 8 bases between them. Germline assignment: CDR1 DFQATT and CDR2 SNEGSKA (reference sequence). Notes on this clonotype: Its antigen is as yet unknown.

One entry per CDR3 protein results from TCRdb running MiXCR on the 5' RACE reads. The sample has around 220,000 distinct CDR3 sequences; around an eighth are singletons. This TCR derives from a woman between 18 and 29 years old in good health. The specimen sequenced was memory (CD45RO+) T cells sorted from blood. The rearrangement links TRBV20-1 to TRBJ2-7, with D unclear. CDR3 coding DNA: TGCAGTGCTCCCGTAAACTACGAGCAGTACTTC. Amino acid sequence: CSAPVNYEQYF.